This passage covers 10 T cell receptor beta chains from one sample sequenced in a study of shared clonotypes between healthy human individuals. TCRdb keeps only in-frame clones here, not all; method: immunoSEQ multiplex PCR. This table has about 1 million clones, 65% to 80% appearing once. The specimen sequenced was memory CD4+ T cells sorted from blood. Subset noted: CD45RA-negative fraction. The receptors come from a man between 18 and 35 years old in good health.

For this clone: This CDR3 is also generated by other DNA sequences in the sample. V usage is TRBV2 and J usage is TRBJ1-2; 9 bases agree with TRBD1. V lost 4 bases and J lost 7; bases outside the gene matches: 7. The CDR3 is 14 residues long. Germline lookup yields CDR1 SNHLY and CDR2 FYNNEI. This chain's CDR3 is CASSVRTGEGGYTF. The CDR3, as DNA: TGTGCCAGCAGTGTGAGGACAGGGGAAGGTGGCTACACCTTC.

The V gene is TRBV7-9, the J gene TRBJ1-4; 9 nucleotides align to TRBD1. The CDR3 has 15 residues. Germline assignment: CDR1 SEHNR and CDR2 FQNEAQ (reference sequence). The V segment lost 5 bases and the J segment 7 bases; nucleotides outside the gene matches: 8. CDR3 sequence reads: CASSAWTGASEKLFF. CDR3 DNA sequence: TGTGCCAGCAGCGCATGGACAGGGGCTAGTGAAAAACTGTTTTTT. Supplemented by reference TRBV7-9 and TRBJ1-4, the full variable domain reads DTGVSQNPRHKITKRGQNVTFRCDPISEHNRLYWYRQTLGQGPEFLTYFQNEAQLEKSRLLSDRFSAERPKGSFSTLEIQRTEQGDSAMYLCASSAWTGASEKLFFGSGTQLSVL.

This clone was seen just once. V and J are TRBV5-6 and TRBJ1-2; D uncertain. CDR3 length: 12 residues. V shed 4 bases and J shed 13 bases, with 17 bases lying between them. CDR1 SGHDT and CDR2 YYEEEE come from the germline V gene. CDR3 loop: CASSPNQVLFTF. The CDR3 bases are TGTGCCAGCAGCCCCAACCAGGTCCTTTTCACCTTC.

This rearrangement joins TRBV14 to TRBJ1-1, with D possibly being TRBD1 (5 bases). The CDR3 runs to 14 residues. Germline CDR1 reads SGHDN; CDR2 reads FVKESK. Deletions cut 4 bases from V and 3 bases from J, with 12 bases between. The CDR3 here is CASSRLGTYTEAFF. The CDR3 region has the DNA TGTGCCAGCAGCCGACTTGGGACCTACACTGAAGCTTTCTTT. The whole variable domain, filled in from reference TRBV14 and TRBJ1-1, reads EAGVTQFPSHSVIEKGQTVTLRCDPISGHDNLYWYRRVMGKEIKFLLHFVKESKQDESGMPNNRFLAERTGGTYSTLKVQPAELEDSGVYFCASSRLGTYTEAFFGQGTRLTVV.

The gene calls are TRBV10-3 and TRBJ1-5; D not certain. CDR3 length: 12 amino acids. V was cut by 6 bases and J by 4 bases, with 7 bases left in between. Germline V lookup: CDR1 ENHRY, CDR2 SYGVKD. In nucleotides, the CDR3 is TGTGCCATCAGGGCAGAAAATCAGCCCCAGCATTTT. Translation: CAIRAENQPQHF.

The J gene is TRBJ1-2, the V gene TRBV10-3, with D possibly being TRBD1 (6 bases). Germline-derived CDR1 and CDR2 are ENHRY and SYGVKD. This CDR3 has 13 amino acids. V gave up 6 bases and J gave up 2 bases, with 10 bases separating them. The CDR3 DNA follows: TGTGCCATCAGAGGACAGACGAACTATGGCTACACCTTC. It is translated as CAIRGQTNYGYTF.

The gene calls are TRBV1 and TRBJ1-2. TRBV1 is a listed pseudogene. This CDR3 comprises 13 residues. The CDR3 reads CTSSPAGRNGYTF. The CDR3 nucleotides read TGCACCAGCAGCCCTGCTGGGAGGAATGGCTACACCTTC.

The J gene is TRBJ1-4, the V gene TRBV10-2, with no clear D. CDR1 and CDR2 from the germline V gene are WSHSY and SAAADI. Trimming stripped 3 bases from V and 0 bases from J, with 14 bases between. The CDR3 has 17 residues. The CDR3 DNA reads as TGCGCCAGCAGTGATTGGGGAGGACGGGCAACTAATGAAAAACTGTTTTTT. It is translated as CASSDWGGRATNEKLFF.

This sequence joins TRBV30 and TRBJ1-1; D is perhaps TRBD1 (6 bases). In germline, CDR1 is GTSNPN, CDR2 SVGIG (reference sequence). This CDR3 is 13 amino acids long. The V gene lost 2 bases and the J gene lost 5 bases, with 12 bases spanning the gap. The CDR3 loop reads CAWSPGVWTEAFF. As DNA, the CDR3 is TGTGCCTGGAGTCCAGGGGTTTGGACTGAAGCTTTCTTT.

This chain connects TRBV5-1 to TRBJ1-1, with 8 positions matching TRBD1. V gave up 3 bases and J gave up 5 bases; unmatched junction bases: 6. In germline, CDR1 is SGHRS, CDR2 YFSETQ. The CDR3 is 14 amino acids. The CDR3 nucleotides are TGCGCCAGCAGCTCGACAGGGGCCGGGACTGAAGCTTTCTTT. Protein product: CASSSTGAGTEAFF.